The present T cell receptor beta chain was sequenced within a study of PD-1 blockade in classical Hodgkin lymphoma. Per germline, CDR1 SGHNT and CDR2 YYREEE (reference sequence). V lost 0 bases to trimming and J lost 9 bases, with 7 bases between them. The CDR3 is 13 residues long. Details on this clone: What it binds is not known.

Profiled with immunoSEQ multiplex PCR; TCRdb holds only in-frame clones, not every one. Of about 46,000 clones detected, approximately 70% appear once; the ten largest clones hold roughly 9.6%. Whole-study findings and limits: Newly diagnosed patients were reported to start with lower TCR diversity than healthy donors. A significant rise in TCR diversity was seen by C4D1 for CD4+ cells but not for CD8+ cells. Similar baseline diversity was found in complete responders and newly diagnosed patients. Underlying causes for the observed repertoire differences were not defined, possibly disease activity or prior therapy.

Each patient relapsed following autologous stem cell transplantation, and prior brentuximab vedotin exposure differed. The sample here was peripheral blood mononuclear cells (PBMCs), taken at baseline. This receptor was identified in a human donor with classical Hodgkin lymphoma. The chain employs TRBV5-4 and TRBJ1-6; D is undetermined. The CDR3 sequence: CASSLDRGSPLHF. The CDR3 DNA reads as TGTGCCAGCAGCTTGGACAGAGGTTCACCCCTCCACTTT.